These 7 T cell receptor beta chains were all obtained from the same sample, sequenced in a study of cytomegalovirus exposure and HLA in healthy donors. The PCR made use of 60 Vbeta and 13 Jbeta primers. This table comes from immunoSEQ multiplex PCR, and its TCRdb copy is limited to in-frame clones, with some not included. This table has around 200,000 clones, around 78% appearing once. The sample was PBMCs. All receptors come from a woman in her thirties in good health and CMV-seropositive.

The table lists this clone with a few counts. This chain connects TRBV5-1 to TRBJ2-6; D is unclear. Germline CDR1 SGHRS, CDR2 YFSETQ. V lost 1 base and J lost 0, with 8 bases in between. The CDR3 covers 16 residues. CDR3 sequence (DNA): TGCGCCAGCAGCTTGTTTTCTAGCTCTGGGGCCAACGTCCTGACTTTC. Protein sequence: CASSLFSSSGANVLTF.

This rearrangement joins TRBV5-1 to TRBJ1-1, with a weak D call TRBD1 (6 bases). Trimming shortened V by 4 bases and J by 10 bases, and 17 bases separated the two germline ends. CDR3 length: 13 amino acids. Germline V gives CDR1 SGHRS, CDR2 YFSETQ. CDR3 in DNA: TGCGCCAGCAGCCCGGGGGGCAGTCTTTCAGCTTTCTTT. Its translation: CASSPGGSLSAFF.

The chain has TRBV6-5 and TRBJ1-6; 9 bases map to TRBD1. V was clipped by 2 bases and J by 10 bases; unmatched bases: 6. The CDR3 loop spans 15 amino acids. Germline loops: CDR1 MNHEY, CDR2 SVGAGI. The CDR3 reads CASSYHGQGKSPLHF. DNA of the CDR3: TGTGCCAGCAGTTACCATGGACAGGGGAAGTCACCCCTCCACTTT.

The chain is built from TRBV18 and TRBJ2-7; TRBD2 matches at 11 bases. The CDR3 is 15 amino acids. CDR1 is KGHSH and CDR2 is LQKENI in the germline V gene. Trimming at V came to 6 bases and at J to 0 bases, leaving 4 bases not matched to a gene. The CDR3 DNA is TGTGCCAGCTCCCGGGGACTAGCGGACTCCTACGAGCAGTACTTC. It codes for CASSRGLADSYEQYF.

The chain links TRBV2 to TRBJ2-7, with D possibly matching TRBD1 (5 bases). The CDR3 has 12 amino acids. Germline CDR1 SNHLY, CDR2 FYNNEI. V lost 4 bases, J lost 3 bases, and 7 bases lay in between. The CDR3 protein is CASSVRDYEQYF. The CDR3 DNA reads TGTGCCAGCAGTGTCAGGGACTACGAGCAGTACTTC. Combining the CDR3 with reference TRBV2 and TRBJ2-7 gives the whole variable domain EPEVTQTPSHQVTQMGQEVILRCVPISNHLYFYWYRQILGQKVEFLVSFYNNEISEKSEIFDDQFSVERPDGSNFTLKIRSTKLEDSAMYFCASSVRDYEQYFGPGTRLTVT.

The CDR3 bases are TGCGCCAGCAGCCAAGAGATGTCAGGACAGGGCCCGTATGGCTACACCTTC. Its translation is CASSQEMSGQGPYGYTF. This chain links TRBV4-3 with TRBJ1-2, with 8 bases fitting TRBD1. CDR1 and CDR2 (germline): LGHNA, YSLEER. Losses at the gene ends were 0 bases for V and 5 bases for J; bases not matched to a gene: 11. The CDR3 totals 17 residues.

This clone was counted only a few times. The CDR3 DNA reads as TGTGCCAGCAGCCTAGAGCCCTTCGTGCAGTATTTT. Translation gives CASSLEPFVQYF. The chain is built from TRBV7-2 and TRBJ2-3; D is uncertain. The CDR3 extends over 12 amino acids. Germline CDR1 reads SGHTA; CDR2 reads FQGNSA. V lost 5 bases and J 11 bases, leaving 14 bases between the germline ends.